The 10 T cell receptor beta chains below all came from one sample that was sequenced in a study of shared clonotypes between healthy human individuals. Using immunoSEQ multiplex PCR, the repertoire was profiled, and TCRdb retains in-frame clones only, with some absent. In the table there are about 650,000 clones, over 95% of which are singletons. The naive CD8 fraction comprised CD45RO-negative cells positively selected for CCR7 and excluded terminally differentiated effector memory CD45RA+ cells. Sequences were obtained from naive CD8+ T cells sorted from blood. The receptors here all came from a young woman in good health.

The genes are TRBV2 and TRBJ2-5; no clear D gene. The CDR3 runs to 14 residues. V lost 4 bases and J 3 bases, leaving 12 bases between the germline ends. Per the germline V gene, CDR1 is SNHLY and CDR2 is FYNNEI. The CDR3 bases are TGTGCCAGCAGTGTGCGGTATGAGGAAGAGACCCAGTACTTC. This gives the protein CASSVRYEEETQYF.

Only a few counts were recorded for this clone. The CDR3 DNA is TGTGCCAGCAGCCCTGACTCGAGCTCCTACGAGCAGTACTTC. This codes for CASSPDSSSYEQYF. The chain has TRBV7-9 and TRBJ2-7; D unresolved. The germline CDR1 and CDR2 sequences are SEHNR and FQNEAQ (reference sequence). With 5 bases removed from V and 0 bases from J, the gap between germline ends came to 11 bases. The CDR3 sequence is 14 residues long.

The genes are TRBV15 and TRBJ1-1, with 7 nucleotides matching TRBD1. The CDR3 is 14 amino acids. J gave up 3 bases and V 6 bases, and 7 bases lay outside the gene matches. Germline V gene lookup returns CDR1 LNHNV and CDR2 YYDKDF (reference sequence). CDR3 in DNA: TGTGCCACCAGTAGTAGGGACAGCGACACTGAAGCTTTCTTT. Its translation: CATSSRDSDTEAFF.

J is TRBJ1-1 and V is TRBV10-1, with no clear D. Germline CDR1 and CDR2: WNHNN and SYGVQD (reference sequence). With 2 bases removed from V and 2 bases from J, the gap between germline ends came to 9 bases. The CDR3 has 14 amino acids. The CDR3 DNA sequence: TGCGCCAGCAGTGAGATCATTGGCAACACTGAAGCTTTCTTT. The encoded protein is CASSEIIGNTEAFF.

CDR3 region: CASSLAGGRSSYNEQFF. The CDR3 region has the DNA TGTGCCAGCAGCTTAGCGGGAGGGCGGAGCTCCTACAATGAGCAGTTCTTC. The chain couples TRBV7-9 to TRBJ2-1; 7 nucleotides match TRBD2. Per germline, CDR1 SEHNR and CDR2 FQNEAQ (reference sequence). J was trimmed by 0 bases and V by 0 bases; bases with no gene match: 5. The CDR3 length is 17 residues.

The gene calls are TRBV28 and TRBJ1-3, with TRBD1 matching over 10 bases. The CDR3 length is 14 residues. Trimming cost V 5 bases and J 7 bases; bases outside gene matches: 5. CDR1 is MDHEN, CDR2 SYDVKM, per germline. DNA for the CDR3: TGTGCCAGCAGTCCGGACAGGGGGGGGAACACCATATATTTT. This encodes CASSPDRGGNTIYF.

The J gene is TRBJ2-7, the V gene TRBV27; D is ambiguous. This CDR3 region has 16 residues. Trimming stripped 6 bases from V and 4 bases from J, with 22 bases between. Germline V gene sequence: CDR1 MNHEY, CDR2 SMNVEV (reference sequence). The CDR3 nucleotides are TGTGCCAGCAGCCTCTCCGCCGCCCAGTCCATTTACGAGCAGTACTTC. This sequence encodes CASSLSAAQSIYEQYF.

This clone has a single count. The rearrangement joins TRBV29-1 to TRBJ2-7; no definite D call. CDR3 size: 13 residues. Trimming took off 4 bases at V and 0 bases at J, with 10 bases between the two ends. CDR1 SQVTM and CDR2 ANQGSEA come from the germline V gene. CDR3 bases: TGCAGCGTTGTTGCAGGAGTCTCCTACGAGCAGTACTTC. It translates to CSVVAGVSYEQYF.

The chain has TRBV19 and TRBJ2-7; no definite D call. Germline loops: CDR1 LNHDA, CDR2 SQIVND (reference sequence). The V end lost 6 bases, the J end lost 6 bases, and 21 bases lay between the germline ends. This CDR3 has 15 amino acids. DNA of the CDR3: TGTGCCAGTAGCATTCGCCCGGGTATTACACGCGAGCAGTACTTC. Translated: CASSIRPGITREQYF.

The V call is TRBV6-5, the J call TRBJ1-1; D is uncertain. The V gene's germline CDR1 is MNHEY and CDR2 SVGAGI. The V end lost 0 bases, the J end lost 6 bases, and 8 bases lay between the germline ends. This CDR3 is 13 amino acids long. CDR3 loop: CASSYSEVAEAFF. DNA of the CDR3: TGTGCCAGCAGTTACTCGGAGGTCGCTGAAGCTTTCTTT.